This entry lists 4 T cell receptor beta chains sequenced from one sample in a study of T cells in Graves' hyperthyroidism and ophthalmopathy. Regions amplified from RNA transcripts were the TCR beta CDR3 regions. The primer set for the first-round RT-PCR of the TCR CDR3 was HTBI. TCRdb redid the calling of the multiplex PCR reads with MiXCR, one entry per CDR3 protein. The sample carries 660,000 or so distinct CDR3 sequences, nearly 45% recorded once. The sequenced sample consisted of peripheral blood or thyroid tissue (not recorded which). These receptors were collected from an adult man with Graves' disease, either hyperthyroidism or ophthalmopathy (not recorded which).

As regards this clonotype: At one of its ends the junction is not consistent with the germline gene, which may arise from a read error. The rearrangement links TRBV12-3 or TRBV12-4 to TRBJ1-2, with 7 nucleotides matching TRBD1. This CDR3 has 11 amino acids. CDR3 residues: CASQTQGVRHF. Written as DNA, the CDR3 is TGTGCCAGCCAAACTCAGGGGGTTCGCCACTTC.

As concerns this clonotype: This clone may be a read error of a much larger clone one base away. The J gene is TRBJ1-2, the V gene TRBV5-6; D is unresolved. Germline lookup yields CDR1 SGHDT and CDR2 YYEEEE. V was trimmed by 0 bases and J by 8 bases, leaving 11 bases between them. CDR3 length equals 13 residues. The CDR3 protein is CASSLDFKGGYTF. CDR3 nucleotide sequence: TGTGCCAGCAGCTTGGACTTCAAGGGAGGCTACACCTTC.

This clonotype was seen a handful of times. V and J are TRBV5-4 and TRBJ1-1, with unresolved D. Trimming removed 3 bases at V and 10 bases at J, with 16 bases between. The germline V gene encodes CDR1 SGHNT and CDR2 YYREEE (reference sequence). This CDR3 contains 13 residues. Written as DNA, the CDR3 is TGTGCCAGCAGCTCAAGGTTTGGCTCAGGAGCTTTCTTT. This sequence encodes CASSSRFGSGAFF.

The chain couples TRBV2 to TRBJ1-1; TRBD1 matches 8 bases. CDR3 length: 15 residues. The V gene's germline CDR1 is SNHLY and CDR2 FYNNEI. After removal of 7 bases from V and 1 base from J, the junction contained 8 bases not matched to a gene. The CDR3 loop reads CASTRTGLGNTEAFF. The CDR3 DNA reads as TGTGCCAGCACAAGGACAGGGCTAGGGAACACTGAAGCTTTCTTT.